This entry features one TCR beta chain sequence. This entry comes from a study of PD-1 blockade in classical Hodgkin lymphoma. Regarding time point: cycle 4 day 1 (C4D1), after 6 weeks of nivolumab. Each of the patients experienced relapse following autologous stem cell transplantation, and their brentuximab vedotin exposure differed. Best outcomes ranged across complete response, partial response and progressive disease. Here immunoSEQ multiplex PCR was the method, and the copy in TCRdb shows in-frame clones only, minus some. This table has about 24,000 clones, under 75% appearing once. The V gene's germline CDR1 is MNHEY and CDR2 SMNVEV (reference sequence). The CDR3 loop spans 14 amino acids. V gave up 6 bases and J gave up 8 bases; unmatched junction bases: 9.

The chain couples TRBV27 to TRBJ2-3; 9 bases are a match to TRBD1. The TCR comes from a human donor with classical Hodgkin lymphoma. The material was peripheral blood mononuclear cells (PBMCs), obtained before the fourth cycle of nivolumab. This CDR3 reads CASSHGQGRGTQYF. The CDR3 DNA reads TGTGCCAGCAGCCACGGACAGGGGCGAGGTACGCAGTATTTT.